This is a list of T cell receptor beta chains from one sample in a study of cytomegalovirus exposure and HLA in healthy donors. The method was immunoSEQ multiplex PCR; TCRdb's version includes in-frame clones alone and lacks a portion of them. The data show 70,000 or so clones, 94% seen once. The sample taken for sequencing was PBMCs. These receptors all stem from a woman between 18 and 29 years old in good health and CMV-seropositive. Each CDR3 is given with its conserved first and last residue. D genes are given only for firm matches. Rows give clone size only sometimes, using once, few, many, or a class for an expanded clone.

v_call	clone_size	d_call	j_call	cdr3_nt	cdr3_aa
TRBV29-1	-	TRBD2	TRBJ2-1	TGCAGCGTTGAGAGGTCTAGCGGGTACAATGAGCAGTTCTTC	CSVERSSGYNEQFF
TRBV5-6	few	-	TRBJ1-6	TGTGCCAGCAGCGGCAGGCGAAATTCACCCCTCCACTTT	CASSGRRNSPLHF
TRBV28	-	-	TRBJ1-5	TGTGCCACCACCCTAGGGGAGGGCAATCAGCCCCAGCATTTT	CATTLGEGNQPQHF
TRBV27	-	-	TRBJ2-1	TGTGCCAGCAGTGCGGACAGTGTAAATGAGCAGTTCTTC	CASSADSVNEQFF
TRBV11-3	once	TRBD1	TRBJ1-1	TGTGCCAGTTCAGGGGGAGCAATGGGTGCTTTCTTT	CASSGGAMGAFF
TRBV4-2	-	-	TRBJ1-5	TGTGCCAGCAGCCAAGAACGGGGGGCCAGCAATCAGCCCCAGCATTTT	CASSQERGASNQPQHF
TRBV15	-	-	TRBJ2-2	TGTGCCACCAGCCCAGGGGCGGGGAACACCGGGGAGCTGTTTTTT	CATSPGAGNTGELFF
TRBV10-3	-	-	TRBJ1-1	TGTGCCATCAGTGAGTCTGTAACGGCCGACGGCGGAGCTTTCTTT	CAISESVTADGGAFF
TRBV7-9	-	-	TRBJ2-5	TGTGCCAGCAGCTTAACCCAGCGACGGACCCAGTACTTC	CASSLTQRRTQYF
TRBV10-3	-	-	TRBJ1-5	TGTGCCATCGGGGGGAGTCATAAGGATCAGCCCCAGCATTTT	CAIGGSHKDQPQHF
TRBV7-9	-	-	TRBJ2-7	TGTGCCAGCAGCTCTTACAGGGATCCCTACGAGCAGTACTTC	CASSSYRDPYEQYF
TRBV4-1	-	TRBD1	TRBJ1-1	TGCGCCAGCAGCCAGGGACAGGGGGCGTCATGGACTGAAGCTTTCTTT	CASSQGQGASWTEAFF
TRBV19	-	-	TRBJ1-4	TGTGCCAGTATTGCCGCAGGGTTTGGTGAAAAACTGTTTTTT	CASIAAGFGEKLFF
TRBV19	-	TRBD1	TRBJ1-5	TGTGCCAGTAGTAGGGCCGGGACAGGGGTTCAGCCCCAGCATTTT	CASSRAGTGVQPQHF
TRBV30	-	-	TRBJ1-1	TGTGCCCAAACCCAGGGGCTGAACACTGAAGCTTTCTTT	CAQTQGLNTEAFF
TRBV10-3	-	TRBD1	TRBJ2-1	TGTGCCTCATCAGGGGGCGGGAATGAGCAGTTCTTC	CASSGGGNEQFF
TRBV18	-	-	TRBJ2-7	TGTGCCAGCTCACCTGTGGGCAGGTCCTCCTACGAGCAGTACTTC	CASSPVGRSSYEQYF
TRBV7-2	few	-	TRBJ2-7	TGTGCCAGCAGCTTATCATCTGGGGGGGCATTAATATACGAGCAGTACTTC	CASSLSSGGALIYEQYF
TRBV13	-	-	TRBJ1-2	TGTGCCAGCAGCTTGGGGGCAGGGGTGAACTATGGCTACACCTTC	CASSLGAGVNYGYTF
TRBV6-6	-	-	TRBJ1-1	TGTGCCAGCAGTTACGAGGACACTGAAGCTTTCTTT	CASSYEDTEAFF
TRBV5-1	-	-	TRBJ2-5	TGCGCCAGCAGGCAGACAGACAAAGAGACCCAGTACTTC	CASRQTDKETQYF
TRBV5-1	-	-	TRBJ2-3	TGCGCCAGCAGCTTGGGCCAGCGGGCAGATACGCAGTATTTT	CASSLGQRADTQYF
TRBV7-8	-	-	TRBJ1-4	TGTGCCAGCAGCCCTAGGCCGGCGGGTCCGGTAGAAAAACTGTTTTTT	CASSPRPAGPVEKLFF
TRBV19	-	-	TRBJ1-5	TGTGCCAGTAGTATAGGCGGCGGGGTTGTCCAGCCCCAGCATTTT	CASSIGGGVVQPQHF
TRBV19	-	-	TRBJ1-4	TGTGCCAGTACCCAGGGGTTTGGTGAAAAACTGTTTTTT	CASTQGFGEKLFF
TRBV7-2	-	-	TRBJ2-2	TGTGCCAGCAGCTCACCCACGCGCCATCTCGGGGAGCTGTTTTTT	CASSSPTRHLGELFF
TRBV7-2	-	TRBD1	TRBJ1-5	TGTGCCAGCAGCACCGACAGGGGGGACAATCAGCCCCAGCATTTT	CASSTDRGDNQPQHF
TRBV5-1	-	-	TRBJ2-7	TGCGCCAGCAGCTCACGACCCTACCAGGGGATTAACGACGAGCAGTACTTC	CASSSRPYQGINDEQYF
TRBV6-5	-	TRBD1	TRBJ1-2	TGTGCCAGCAGTTACTCAGCGTGGGACAGGGACGGCTACACCTTC	CASSYSAWDRDGYTF
TRBV7-6	-	-	TRBJ2-7	TGTGCCAGCAGCTTAGGAGGGTCCCCCTACGAGCAGTACTTC	CASSLGGSPYEQYF
TRBV30	-	TRBD1	TRBJ2-2	TGTGCCTGGAACAGGGGATTAGACACCGGGGAGCTGTTTTTT	CAWNRGLDTGELFF
TRBV5-1	-	-	TRBJ1-3	TGCGCCAGCAGCTTGGAGACAGGCACTGGAAACACCATATATTTT	CASSLETGTGNTIYF
TRBV10-1	once	-	TRBJ1-4	TGCGCCAGCAGTGGCGCAACTAATGAAAAACTGTTTTTT	CASSGATNEKLFF
TRBV2	-	TRBD2	TRBJ2-7	TGTGCCAGCAGACTTAGCGGGGGGGGGCAAAGGCACGAGCAGTACTTC	CASRLSGGGQRHEQYF
TRBV21-1	-	-	TRBJ1-2	TGTGCCAGCAGCCCCCAGGGGGGAAACTATGGCTACACCTTC	CASSPQGGNYGYTF
TRBV5-5	-	TRBD2	TRBJ2-7	TGTGCCAGCAGCTTGGAGCGGGGCGAGCAGTACTTC	CASSLERGEQYF
TRBV6-1	-	TRBD1	TRBJ2-5	TGTGCCAGCAGTGCCCCCCGGGACAGGGCCCACCAAGAGACCCAGTACTTC	CASSAPRDRAHQETQYF
TRBV28	-	TRBD1	TRBJ2-1	TGTGCCAGCAGTTTCGTCCCCGGGACAGGGCGAATTCGTCAGTTCTTC	CASSFVPGTGRIRQFF
TRBV19	-	-	TRBJ2-7	TGTGCCAGTAATGACGGAGGAGCCTACGAGCAGTACTTC	CASNDGGAYEQYF
TRBV2	-	TRBD2	TRBJ2-7	TGTGCCAGCAGTATAGCGGGAGAACTCGAGCAGTACTTC	CASSIAGELEQYF
TRBV29-1	-	-	TRBJ1-1	TGCAGCGTCCAGGGAGGGCGAGCTTTCTTT	CSVQGGRAFF
TRBV11-2	few	-	TRBJ1-1	TGTGCCAGCAGCTTTCAGAAGAACACTGAAGCTTTCTTT	CASSFQKNTEAFF
TRBV7-2	-	-	TRBJ1-4	TGTGCCAGCAGCGGCAGAACGACTAATGAAAAACTGTTTTTT	CASSGRTTNEKLFF
TRBV5-4	-	TRBD2	TRBJ2-1	TGTGCCAGCAGCTCGACTAGCGGGAGAAGCAATGAGCAGTTCTTC	CASSSTSGRSNEQFF
TRBV30	once	-	TRBJ2-1	TGTGCCTGGAGTGCAGTCTCGGGGTACAATGAGCAGTTCTTC	CAWSAVSGYNEQFF
TRBV9	-	-	TRBJ2-3	TGTGCCAGCAGCACCGTGGGCTCTCGACACAGATGGGCGCAGTATTTT	CASSTVGSRHRWAQYF
TRBV10-3	-	TRBD2	TRBJ2-5	TGTGCCAGCACCGGGGGGGAGACCCAGTACTTC	CASTGGETQYF
TRBV6-5	-	-	TRBJ1-2	TGTGCCAGCAGTTATAGTGGGGGACTGGATGGCTACACCTTC	CASSYSGGLDGYTF
TRBV19	-	-	TRBJ2-7	TGTGCCAGTAGTCCGACAGGCACCCTCTACGAGCAGTACTTC	CASSPTGTLYEQYF
TRBV5-1	-	TRBD1	TRBJ1-2	TGCGCCAGCAGCCCAGGGACAGGAGCTAACTATGGCTACACCTTC	CASSPGTGANYGYTF
TRBV19	-	TRBD2	TRBJ2-3	TGTGCCAGTAGCCAAAGACTAGCGGGTACAGATACGCAGTATTTT	CASSQRLAGTDTQYF
TRBV4-2	-	-	TRBJ2-1	TGTGCCAGCAGCCAAGAAGAAGGGGGTAATGAGCAGTTCTTC	CASSQEEGGNEQFF
TRBV18	-	TRBD1	TRBJ2-3	TGTGCCTCTTCAAGGGACAGCCCATTCCGGGACACAGATACGCAGTATTTT	CASSRDSPFRDTDTQYF